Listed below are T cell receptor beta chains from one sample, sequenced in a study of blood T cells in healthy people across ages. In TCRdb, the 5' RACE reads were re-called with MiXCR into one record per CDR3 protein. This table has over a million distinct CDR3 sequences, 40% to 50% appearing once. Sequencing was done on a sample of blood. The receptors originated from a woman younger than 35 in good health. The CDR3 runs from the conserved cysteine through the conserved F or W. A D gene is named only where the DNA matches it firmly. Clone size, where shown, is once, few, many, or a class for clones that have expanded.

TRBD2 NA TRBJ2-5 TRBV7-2 CASSLGAAGAGGTQYF TGTGCCAGCAGCTTAGGGGCTGCGGGAGCCGGGGGGACCCAGTACTTC
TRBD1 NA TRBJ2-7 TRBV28 CASSTPGQGYEQYF TGTGCCAGCAGTACCCCGGGACAGGGCTACGAGCAGTACTTC
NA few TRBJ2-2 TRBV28 CASSSAGNTGELFF TGTGCCAGCTCCTCAGCGGGGAACACCGGGGAGCTGTTTTTT
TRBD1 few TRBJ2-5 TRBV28 CASNAPGTGGSNEQYF TGTGCCAGCAATGCCCCCGGGACAGGGGGTTCGAATGAGCAGTACTTC
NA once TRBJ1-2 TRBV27 CANSLKGSPNYGYTF TGTGCCAACAGTTTAAAGGGCAGCCCTAACTATGGCTACACCTTC
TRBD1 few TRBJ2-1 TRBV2 CASSEMGTGGLGEQFF TGTGCCAGCAGTGAAATGGGGACAGGGGGCTTGGGTGAGCAGTTCTTC
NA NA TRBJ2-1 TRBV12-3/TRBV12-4 CASSTGTQGNEQFF TGTGCCAGCAGTACAGGGACTCAGGGGAATGAGCAGTTCTTC
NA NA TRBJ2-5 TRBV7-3 CASSARGGETQYF TGTGCCAGCAGCGCCAGGGGCGGAGAGACCCAGTACTTC
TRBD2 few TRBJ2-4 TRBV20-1 CSARAPVLAGDLRNIQYF TGCAGTGCTAGAGCCCCCGTGCTAGCGGGAGATTTAAGGAACATTCAGTACTTC
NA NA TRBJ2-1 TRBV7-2 CASSANPGLEQFF TGTGCCAGCAGCGCCAATCCGGGCCTGGAGCAGTTCTTC
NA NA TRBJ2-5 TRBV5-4 CASSSADQQTHNEQYF TGTGCCAGCAGTTCGGCCGATCAACAAACCCACAATGAGCAGTACTTC
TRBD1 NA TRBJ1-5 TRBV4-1 CASSQDWGQGRCIGNQPQHF TGCGCCAGCAGCCAAGATTGGGGACAGGGAAGATGCATCGGCAATCAGCCCCAGCATTTT
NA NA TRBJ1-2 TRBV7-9 CASSLGQVVYGYTF TGTGCCAGCAGCTTAGGTCAGGTCGTCTATGGCTACACCTTC
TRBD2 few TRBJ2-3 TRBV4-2 CASSQGSGLAGLTDTQYF TGTGCCAGCAGCCAAGGTTCGGGACTAGCGGGACTCACAGATACGCAGTATTTT
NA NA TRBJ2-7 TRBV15 CATNRQGGGYEQYF TGTGCCACCAACAGACAGGGAGGCGGCTACGAGCAGTACTTC
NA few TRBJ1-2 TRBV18 CASSLRDSRTF TGTGCCAGCTCACTTCGGGACTCTCGCACCTTC
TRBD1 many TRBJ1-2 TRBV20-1 CSARVGTGDGYTF TGCAGTGCTAGAGTTGGGACAGGGGATGGCTACACCTTC
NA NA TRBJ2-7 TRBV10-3 CAISDRGAHVYEQYF TGTGCCATCAGTGACCGGGGGGCGCATGTTTACGAGCAGTACTTC
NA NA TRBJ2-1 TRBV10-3 CAISERLGAEQFF TGTGCCATCAGTGAGAGGCTAGGAGCTGAGCAGTTCTTC
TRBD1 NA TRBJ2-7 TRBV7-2 CASSLFGTGPYEQYF TGTGCCAGCAGCTTATTCGGGACAGGGCCGTACGAGCAGTACTTC
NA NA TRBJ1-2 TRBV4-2 CASSQAGFDYGYTF TGTGCCAGCAGCCAAGCGGGATTTGACTATGGCTACACCTTC
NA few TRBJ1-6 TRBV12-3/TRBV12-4 CASSHRTYNSPLHF TGTGCCAGCAGTCACCGTACTTATAATTCACCCCTCCACTTT
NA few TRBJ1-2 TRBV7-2 CASSLLAGGYGYTF TGTGCCAGCAGCTTATTAGCCGGGGGTTATGGCTACACCTTC
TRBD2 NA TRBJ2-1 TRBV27 CASSPLAGEANEQFF TGTGCCAGCAGCCCACTAGCGGGAGAGGCGAACGAGCAGTTCTTC
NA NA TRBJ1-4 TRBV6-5 CASRRQEEKLFF TGTGCCAGCCGACGACAGGAAGAAAAACTGTTTTTT
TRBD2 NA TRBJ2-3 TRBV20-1 CSARGGLAGRGTDTQYF TGCAGTGCTAGAGGTGGACTAGCGGGAAGAGGCACAGATACGCAGTATTTT
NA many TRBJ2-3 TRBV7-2 CASSWVRADTQYF TGTGCCAGCAGCTGGGTCCGGGCAGATACGCAGTATTTT
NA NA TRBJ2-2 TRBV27 CASSFPRELFF TGTGCCAGCAGTTTCCCGAGGGAGCTGTTTTTT
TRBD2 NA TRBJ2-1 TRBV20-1 CSARAPGLGSYNEQFF TGCAGTGCTAGGGCCCCGGGACTAGGTTCCTACAATGAGCAGTTCTTC
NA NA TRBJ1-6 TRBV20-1 CSARSGGNSPLHF TGCAGTGCTAGATCCGGGGGGAATTCACCCCTCCACTTT
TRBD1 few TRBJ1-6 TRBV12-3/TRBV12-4 CASSPNIGTGASRPLHF TGTGCCAGCAGCCCAAACATCGGGACAGGGGCCTCCAGGCCCCTCCACTTT
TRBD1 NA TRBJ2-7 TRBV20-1 CSARDLGQGVFEQYF TGCAGTGCTAGAGATCTAGGACAGGGGGTTTTCGAGCAGTACTTC
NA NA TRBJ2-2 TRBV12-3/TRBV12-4 CASSPDDGGLHTGELFF TGTGCCAGCAGTCCCGACGACGGGGGTCTCCACACCGGGGAGCTGTTTTTT
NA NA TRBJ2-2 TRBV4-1 CASRLAGRNTGELFF TGCGCCAGCAGGCTTGCAGGGAGGAACACCGGGGAGCTGTTTTTT
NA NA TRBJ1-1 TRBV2 CASKQTNTEAFF TGTGCCAGCAAACAAACGAACACTGAAGCTTTCTTT
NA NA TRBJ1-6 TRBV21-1 CASSKCQGALSSYNSPLHF TGTGCCAGCAGCAAGTGTCAGGGGGCCTTAAGCTCCTATAATTCACCCCTCCACTTT
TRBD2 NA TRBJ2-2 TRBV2 CATRVTSGRRNTGELFF TGTGCCACCCGCGTGACTAGCGGGAGGAGGAACACCGGGGAGCTGTTTTTT
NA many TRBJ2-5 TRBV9 CASSVLPQETQYF TGTGCCAGCAGCGTCCTTCCCCAAGAGACCCAGTACTTC
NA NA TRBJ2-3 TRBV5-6 CASNPAGVTDTQYF TGTGCCAGCAACCCGGCTGGGGTCACAGATACGCAGTATTTT
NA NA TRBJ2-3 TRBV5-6 CASYLAGETDTQYF TGTGCCAGCTATCTAGCAGGAGAGACAGATACGCAGTATTTT
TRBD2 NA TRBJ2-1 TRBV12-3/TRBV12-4 CASSLHSPLAGGPNEQFF TGTGCCAGCAGTTTACACTCACCGCTAGCGGGAGGGCCCAATGAGCAGTTCTTC
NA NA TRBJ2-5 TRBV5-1 CASSPNPGANQETQYF TGCGCCAGCAGCCCGAACCCGGGGGCCAACCAAGAGACCCAGTACTTC
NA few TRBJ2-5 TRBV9 CASSEGPAETQYF TGTGCCAGCAGCGAGGGCCCAGCGGAGACCCAGTACTTC
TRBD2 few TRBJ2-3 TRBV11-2 CASSLDPGGRSTDTQYF TGTGCCAGCAGCTTAGATCCGGGGGGGCGCAGCACAGATACGCAGTATTTT
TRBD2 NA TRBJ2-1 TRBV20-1 CSARASGSYNEQFF TGCAGTGCTAGGGCTAGCGGGAGTTACAATGAGCAGTTCTTC
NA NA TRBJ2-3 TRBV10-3 CAITLADTQYF TGTGCCATCACCTTAGCAGATACGCAGTATTTT